This entry lists 14 T cell receptor beta chains sequenced from one sample in a study of OX40 agonist ivuxolimab in advanced cancers. Libraries were prepared by immunoSEQ multiplex PCR; TCRdb keeps only in-frame clonotypes and omits some of them. The table shows about 77,000 clones, with around four fifths occurring only once. The sample here was CD4+ or CD8+ T cells sorted from blood, taken in a trial of the OX40 agonist ivuxolimab. Receptor source: an adult with an advanced solid tumor such as melanoma, head and neck, liver or kidney cancer.

V is TRBV5-4 and J is TRBJ2-1; perhaps TRBD2 as D (6 bases). Trimming removed 0 bases from V and 0 bases from J, with 10 bases in between. The CDR3 extends over 16 amino acids. Per germline, CDR1 SGHNT and CDR2 YYREEE (reference sequence). This CDR3 is CASSLGGVISYNEQFF. The CDR3 DNA sequence: TGTGCCAGCAGCTTGGGCGGGGTAATCTCCTACAATGAGCAGTTCTTC.

The chain recombines TRBV19 with TRBJ1-4, with D possibly matching TRBD1 (5 bases). The CDR3 has 14 residues. Germline CDR1 is LNHDA and CDR2 is SQIVND (reference sequence). V was cut by 3 bases and J by 7 bases, with 12 bases left in between. This chain's CDR3 is CASSITGPTEKLFF. The DNA for the CDR3 is TGTGCCAGTAGTATCACAGGACCCACTGAAAAACTGTTTTTT.

V usage is TRBV13 and J usage is TRBJ2-3; 8 bases are a match to TRBD2. The germline gives CDR1 PRHDT, CDR2 FYEKMQ (reference sequence). The junction had 10 bases not matched to a gene; V was cut back by 8 bases and J by 0 bases. This CDR3 region has 16 residues. CDR3 residues: CASALGGGLSTDTQYF. For the CDR3, the DNA is TGTGCCAGCGCCCTGGGCGGGGGGCTAAGCACAGATACGCAGTATTTT.

This chain joins TRBV14 and TRBJ2-3, with TRBD2 as a possible D gene (5 bases). The germline gives CDR1 SGHDN, CDR2 FVKESK. V lost 3 bases and J 4 bases, leaving 11 bases between the germline ends. There are 14 residues in the CDR3. The CDR3 DNA sequence: TGTGCCAGCAGCCAGCCTAGCTTCGCAGATACGCAGTATTTT. Residues: CASSQPSFADTQYF.

V and J are TRBV7-9 and TRBJ1-1, with D unclear. V was shortened by 2 bases and J by 1 base, with 8 bases between the two germline ends. Germline-derived CDR1 and CDR2 are SEHNR and FQNEAQ (reference sequence). The CDR3 is 14 residues long. The CDR3 nucleotides are TGTGCCAGCAGCTTAAGCGGTACGAACACTGAAGCTTTCTTT. Encoded protein: CASSLSGTNTEAFF. Combining the CDR3 with reference TRBV7-9 and TRBJ1-1 gives the whole variable domain DTGVSQNPRHKITKRGQNVTFRCDPISEHNRLYWYRQTLGQGPEFLTYFQNEAQLEKSRLLSDRFSAERPKGSFSTLEIQRTEQGDSAMYLCASSLSGTNTEAFFGQGTRLTVV.

The V gene is TRBV10-1, the J gene TRBJ2-7; the D gene is possibly TRBD1 (6 bases). V was clipped by 3 bases and J by 1 base, with 10 bases between them. The CDR3 is 14 residues long. The germline CDR1 and CDR2 sequences are WNHNN and SYGVQD (reference sequence). CDR3 residues: CASSEGGASYEQYF. CDR3 sequence (DNA): TGCGCCAGCAGTGAAGGGGGAGCGTCCTACGAGCAGTACTTC.

The chain is built from TRBV18 and TRBJ2-5; TRBD2 is a possible D gene (5 bases). CDR3 length equals 12 residues. The germline V and J ends were trimmed by 6 bases and 5 bases, with 10 bases remaining between them. Per germline, CDR1 KGHSH and CDR2 LQKENI. In DNA, the CDR3 is TGTGCCAGCTCTCACGGGAAGGAGACCCAGTACTTC. Protein sequence: CASSHGKETQYF.

This clone was recorded a few times. The rearrangement joins TRBV2 to TRBJ1-1, with unresolved D. V dropped 4 bases and J dropped 3 bases, with 6 bases sitting between them. The germline V gene encodes CDR1 SNHLY and CDR2 FYNNEI. This CDR3 is built from 12 residues. The CDR3 bases are TGTGCCAGCAGTGTTCAGTACACTGAAGCTTTCTTT. Translated, it gives CASSVQYTEAFF.

The chain combines TRBV19 with TRBJ1-5; the match to TRBD1 covers 8 bases. Trimming at V came to 10 bases and at J to 4 bases, leaving 15 bases not matched to a gene. The CDR3 extends over 16 amino acids. CDR1 and CDR2 (germline): LNHDA, SQIVND (reference sequence). The DNA of the CDR3 is TGTGCCACCAACTCCCGAGGACAGGGAGGAAATCAGCCCCAGCATTTT. Translation gives CATNSRGQGGNQPQHF.

Turning to this clone: A junction boundary mismatches the germline segment, possibly from a read error. The rearrangement links TRBV5-1 to TRBJ2-7; TRBD1 aligns across 9 bases. Germline V lookup: CDR1 SGHRS, CDR2 YFSETQ. There are 13 residues in the CDR3. The CDR3 DNA follows: TGCGCCAGCAGTGGACAGGGGTCCTCCGAGCAGTACTTC. This gives the protein CASSGQGSSEQYF.

V and J are TRBV20-1 and TRBJ1-1; no reliable D call. CDR1 and CDR2 from the germline V gene are DFQATT and SNEGSKA (reference sequence). The V gene lost 0 bases and the J gene lost 12 bases, with 8 bases spanning the gap. The CDR3 loop spans 10 amino acids. As DNA, the CDR3 is TGCAGTGCTAGAGAAGCTGGGCCTTTCTTT. It codes for CSAREAGPFF.

This chain joins TRBV25-1 and TRBJ2-6; D uncertain. The CDR3 extends over 13 amino acids. The V and J ends lost 8 bases and 4 bases respectively, with 9 bases between them. Germline loops: CDR1 MGHDK, CDR2 SYGVNS. Here the CDR3 DNA reads TGTGCCAGCGGACGAAGCGGGGCCAACGTCCTGACTTTC. It is translated as CASGRSGANVLTF.

In its sample, this clone was seen a few times. The V call is TRBV28, the J call TRBJ1-4; a possible D gene is TRBD1 (6 bases). The V and J ends lost 5 bases and 7 bases respectively, with 14 bases between them. Per the germline V gene, CDR1 is MDHEN and CDR2 is SYDVKM. The CDR3 covers 14 residues. In DNA, the CDR3 is TGTGCCAGCAGTCTCCCGGGGGCGGGTGAAAAACTGTTTTTT. This sequence encodes CASSLPGAGEKLFF.

The rearrangement uses TRBV21-1 and TRBJ2-5; the D call in the table, TRBD1, was not verified against the DNA. TRBV21-1 is tagged as a pseudogene. CDR3 length: 16 residues. In DNA form, the CDR3 reads TGTGCCAGCAGCAGAGGGGACAGGGGGCTTGTGGAGACCCAGTACTTC. Amino acids: CASSRGDRGLVETQYF.